Included here is one T cell receptor (beta chain) sequence, with context. Sequencing used immunoSEQ multiplex PCR; TCRdb keeps in-frame clones, though not all of them. The table lists roughly 280,000 clones, around 90% of them singletons, with approximately 2.9% in the top ten. Those enrolled, adults aged roughly 18 to 89 years, came from about 24 US areas. This record comes from a study of blood T cell repertoires in COVID-19. In germline, CDR1 is SGHTA, CDR2 FQGNSA. The CDR3 runs to 16 residues. Unmatched junction bases numbered 8, after V lost 2 bases and J lost 7 bases. The specimen was PBMCs or T cells enriched from blood (not recorded which). The receptor was derived from a man aged 40-49 years who had been exposed to COVID-19. The V call is TRBV7-2, the J call TRBJ1-6, with 7 bases that match TRBD1. The CDR3 is CASSLNGRGANSPLHF. The CDR3 DNA sequence: TGTGCCAGCAGCTTAAATGGCAGGGGGGCGAATTCACCCCTCCACTTT.